The clone carrying this TCR beta chain has a handful of counts. Its antigen is undetermined. This sample is drawn from a study of beta chain features in type 1 diabetes. Study results and limitations: In patients and controls equally, PCR might favor templates that are shorter.

The study reverse transcribed the entire isolated RNA, so it sequenced expressed TCRB transcripts. Clones were sequenced by immunoSEQ multiplex PCR, and TCRdb holds only the in-frame ones, with some missing. The sample includes around 500,000 clones, about 30% of them seen just once. This CDR3 spans 15 amino acids. Trimming removed 1 base at V and 0 bases at J, with 13 bases between. The germline V gene encodes CDR1 GTSNPN and CDR2 SVGIG (reference sequence). This TCR was sampled from a man between 18 and 35 years old in good health. The V gene is TRBV30, the J gene TRBJ2-7; no definite D call. Source material: naive CD4+ T cells from blood. Here the CDR3 reads CAWSGLRRSSYEQYF. CDR3 bases: TGTGCCTGGAGTGGGTTGCGACGGAGCTCCTACGAGCAGTACTTC.